Each of the 25 T cell receptor beta chains below was sequenced from the same sample in a study of T cell changes during pregnancy in multiple sclerosis. The protocol was immunoSEQ multiplex PCR, while the TCRdb copy is restricted to in-frame clones and leaves out a portion. The sample contains around 70,000 clones, roughly 89% of which appear only once. Sequenced material: peripheral blood, taken after pregnancy. The source is a female donor in good health, enrolled as a control in a pregnancy study.

This rearrangement joins TRBV18 to TRBJ1-6; 7 bases map to TRBD1. Germline-derived CDR1 and CDR2 are KGHSH and LQKENI. There are 16 residues in the CDR3. J was trimmed by 6 bases and V by 3 bases; bases with no gene match: 8. The CDR3 is CASSPSLTGANSPLHF. The CDR3 DNA is TGTGCCAGCTCACCTAGCCTCACAGGGGCTAATTCACCCCTCCACTTT.

The chain has TRBV5-6 and TRBJ1-2, with D hard to call. With 3 bases removed from V and 4 bases from J, the gap between germline ends came to 10 bases. In germline, CDR1 is SGHDT, CDR2 YYEEEE. The CDR3 contains 13 residues. CDR3 sequence: CASSSNLLYGYTF. The CDR3 DNA sequence: TGTGCCAGCAGCTCTAATCTTCTCTATGGCTACACCTTC.

This clone was counted once. V usage is TRBV5-1 and J usage is TRBJ2-3; possibly TRBD2 for D (6 bases). The length of the CDR3 is 13 residues. Trimming removed 4 bases at V and 8 bases at J, with 14 bases between. Per the germline V gene, CDR1 is SGHRS and CDR2 is YFSETQ. In nucleotides, the CDR3 is TGCGCCAGCAGCCGGGGGATGGGGGGTACGCAGTATTTT. Translating it yields CASSRGMGGTQYF.

The chain recombines TRBV28 with TRBJ2-7; weak D call: TRBD2 (6 bases). CDR3 length: 14 amino acids. The germline V and J ends were trimmed by 8 bases and 0 bases, with 14 bases remaining between them. Germline loops: CDR1 MDHEN, CDR2 SYDVKM. DNA for the CDR3: TGTGCCAGCTCGATTGGGCGGGGCTCCTACGAGCAGTACTTC. This codes for CASSIGRGSYEQYF. Drawing the rest from reference TRBV28 and TRBJ2-7, the complete variable domain is DVKVTQSSRYLVKRTGEKVFLECVQDMDHENMFWYRQDPGLGLRLIYFSYDVKMKEKGDIPEGYSVSREKKERFSLILESASTNQTSMYLCASSIGRGSYEQYFGPGTRLTVT.

This sequence joins TRBV4-3 and TRBJ2-6; no reliable D call. V was cut by 0 bases and J by 0 bases, with 9 bases left in between. The V gene's germline CDR1 is LGHNA and CDR2 YSLEER. This CDR3 comprises 17 residues. For the CDR3, the DNA is TGCGCCAGCAGCCAAGAAGGATCAGGCTCTGGGGCCAACGTCCTGACTTTC. Amino acid sequence: CASSQEGSGSGANVLTF.

The chain links TRBV7-2 to TRBJ2-7; the D is unclear. CDR3 length equals 17 residues. Trimming cost V 1 base and J 1 base, with 17 bases left between them. Germline CDR1 reads SGHTA; CDR2 reads FQGNSA. The CDR3 loop reads CASSLDLVSPTSYEQYF. CDR3 DNA sequence: TGTGCCAGCAGCTTAGACCTCGTGAGCCCGACATCCTACGAGCAGTACTTC.

J is TRBJ1-1 and V is TRBV14, with D perhaps matching TRBD1 (5 bases). Trimming took off 4 bases at V and 8 bases at J, with 23 bases between the two ends. Germline-derived CDR1 and CDR2 are SGHDN and FVKESK. The CDR3 spans 16 residues. The CDR3 nucleotides are TGTGCCAGCAGCCGATACACAGGCTTAGCCCTGAGGGAAGCTTTCTTT. Its protein is CASSRYTGLALREAFF. Complete variable domain (other parts from reference TRBV14 and TRBJ1-1): EAGVTQFPSHSVIEKGQTVTLRCDPISGHDNLYWYRRVMGKEIKFLLHFVKESKQDESGMPNNRFLAERTGGTYSTLKVQPAELEDSGVYFCASSRYTGLALREAFFGQGTRLTVV.

The J gene is TRBJ1-5, the V gene TRBV29-1; TRBD1 aligns across 8 bases. CDR3 size: 13 residues. Trimming at V came to 8 bases and at J to 3 bases, leaving 6 bases not matched to a gene. The V gene's germline CDR1 is SQVTM and CDR2 ANQGSEA. This CDR3 is CSTRQGYNQPQHF. DNA of the CDR3: TGCAGCACCCGACAGGGGTACAATCAGCCCCAGCATTTT.

The chain is built from TRBV9 and TRBJ2-7, with 7 bases that match TRBD1. V lost 3 bases, J lost 0 bases, and 12 bases stayed unmatched. Germline V gives CDR1 SGDLS, CDR2 YYNGEE. This CDR3 contains 17 residues. The CDR3 DNA reads TGTGCCAGCAGCGCCCGGGTCGGGCAGGGGGACTCCTACGAGCAGTACTTC. It yields the protein CASSARVGQGDSYEQYF.

The chain carries TRBV28 and TRBJ2-7, with 10 bases aligning to TRBD2. The CDR3 covers 16 residues. Germline lookup yields CDR1 MDHEN and CDR2 SYDVKM. The V segment lost 5 bases and the J segment 4 bases; nucleotides outside the gene matches: 11. The CDR3 region is CASSGVGSGRAYEQYF. The CDR3 DNA is TGTGCCAGCAGTGGGGTGGGGAGCGGGAGGGCTTACGAGCAGTACTTC.

The chain recombines TRBV29-1 with TRBJ1-2; D is unclear. This CDR3 comprises 14 residues. V lost 3 bases and J lost 0, with 11 bases in between. Germline V lookup: CDR1 SQVTM, CDR2 ANQGSEA. The CDR3 loop is CSVEEDGANYGYTF. DNA of the CDR3: TGCAGCGTTGAGGAGGACGGAGCTAACTATGGCTACACCTTC.

This clone qualifies as medium-sized (0.01 to 0.1%). The chain links TRBV4-3 to TRBJ2-1; TRBD2 matches at 9 bases. The V gene's germline CDR1 is LGHNA and CDR2 YSLEER. After removal of 0 bases from V and 0 bases from J, the junction contained 0 bases not matched to a gene. There are 16 residues in the CDR3. CDR3 residues: CASSQDSGSSYNEQFF. CDR3 bases: TGCGCCAGCAGCCAAGATAGCGGGAGCTCCTACAATGAGCAGTTCTTC.

This chain connects TRBV5-1 to TRBJ2-7; D remains ambiguous. Trimming cost V 0 bases and J 3 bases, with 4 bases left between them. From germline, CDR1 is SGHRS and CDR2 YFSETQ. CDR3 length: 12 residues. The CDR3 bases are TGCGCCAGCAGCTTGGACTTCTACGAGCAGTACTTC. Amino acid sequence: CASSLDFYEQYF. Drawing the rest from reference TRBV5-1 and TRBJ2-7, the complete variable domain is KAGVTQTPRYLIKTRGQQVTLSCSPISGHRSVSWYQQTPGQGLQFLFEYFSETQRNKGNFPGRFSGRQFSNSRSEMNVSTLELGDSALYLCASSLDFYEQYFGPGTRLTVT.

The CDR3 is CASSETQGYTGNTIYF. DNA for the CDR3: TGTGCCAGCAGTGAAACCCAGGGTTATACTGGAAACACCATATATTTT. The rearrangement links TRBV6-1 to TRBJ1-3; tentatively, D is TRBD1 (5 bases). Deletions cut 2 bases from V and 2 bases from J, with 13 bases between. Germline V gives CDR1 MNHNS, CDR2 SASEGT. The CDR3 spans 16 residues.

The genes are TRBV5-4 and TRBJ2-5, with 7 positions matching TRBD2. There are 13 residues in the CDR3. Germline trimming cut 3 bases from V and 2 bases from J; bases unmatched to any gene: 1. Germline loops: CDR1 SGHNT, CDR2 YYREEE (reference sequence). Written as DNA, the CDR3 is TGTGCCAGCAGCTCGGGACTACAAGAGACCCAGTACTTC. This sequence encodes CASSSGLQETQYF.

V is TRBV2 and J is TRBJ2-5, with unresolved D. V was clipped by 4 bases and J by 1 base, with 7 bases between them. The CDR3 extends over 13 amino acids. The germline gives CDR1 SNHLY, CDR2 FYNNEI. The CDR3, as DNA: TGTGCCAGCAGTGGACAATCCCAAGAGACCCAGTACTTC. This encodes CASSGQSQETQYF.

The V and J genes are TRBV5-5 and TRBJ2-7, with 11 positions matching TRBD1. The CDR3 totals 14 residues. J gave up 1 base and V 4 bases, and 1 base lay outside the gene matches. Germline V gene data show CDR1 as SGHKS and CDR2 as YYEKEE (reference sequence). The CDR3, as DNA: TGTGCCAGCAGCCGGGACAGGGGGTCCTACGAGCAGTACTTC. Translation gives CASSRDRGSYEQYF.

The chain uses TRBV5-1 and TRBJ2-4, with 7 bases fitting TRBD1. V shed 4 bases and J 5 bases; nucleotides not matched to a gene: 3. The CDR3 loop spans 13 amino acids. Germline assignment: CDR1 SGHRS and CDR2 YFSETQ. This CDR3 is CASSHGTENIQYF. The CDR3, as DNA: TGCGCCAGCAGCCACGGGACAGAAAACATTCAGTACTTC.

J is TRBJ2-3 and V is TRBV5-8, with 8 bases fitting TRBD2. The germline V gene encodes CDR1 SGHTS and CDR2 YDEGEE. This CDR3 contains 15 residues. With V trimmed by 1 base and J by 4 bases, 5 bases remained unmatched. CDR3 sequence (DNA): TGTGCCAGCAGCTTGCCGGGGGGGGGTTCAGATACGCAGTATTTT. Protein: CASSLPGGGSDTQYF.

V is TRBV28 and J is TRBJ1-2; D might be TRBD1 (5 bases). The CDR3 covers 15 residues. Germline-derived CDR1 and CDR2 are MDHEN and SYDVKM. V lost 3 bases to trimming and J lost 3 bases, with 14 bases between them. Here the CDR3 DNA reads TGTGCCAGCAGTTTTACGGGGGGTTCGGACTATGGCTACACCTTC. It yields the protein CASSFTGGSDYGYTF.

The chain combines TRBV6-4 with TRBJ2-1; 11 nucleotides line up with TRBD2. Germline V gene data show CDR1 as MRHNA and CDR2 as SNTAGT. This CDR3 has 15 residues. The V gene end was trimmed by 2 bases and the J gene end by 3 bases; junction bases not matched to a gene: 0. This chain's CDR3 is CASSDLAGGYNEQFF. In DNA form, the CDR3 reads TGTGCCAGCAGTGACCTAGCGGGAGGCTACAATGAGCAGTTCTTC.

This clone showed up just a few times. This rearrangement joins TRBV5-8 to TRBJ1-2; D gene ambiguous. V was pared by 0 bases and J by 4 bases, with 7 bases between. CDR1 and CDR2 (germline): SGHTS, YDEGEE. The CDR3 consists of 13 residues. The CDR3 DNA is TGTGCCAGCAGCTTGGACAGCCTCTATGGCTACACCTTC. Amino acid sequence: CASSLDSLYGYTF.

This chain uses TRBV29-1 with TRBJ1-5; tentatively, D is TRBD1 (6 bases). The V gene lost 4 bases and the J gene lost 6 bases, with 13 bases spanning the gap. Germline-derived CDR1 and CDR2 are SQVTM and ANQGSEA. The CDR3 is made up of 13 amino acids. In DNA, the CDR3 is TGCAGCGTTGGGGCAGGGGCAGGTCAGCCCCAGCATTTT. It encodes CSVGAGAGQPQHF.

The CDR3 spells CASTLLGQQETQYF. CDR3 in DNA: TGTGCCAGCACCCTTCTCGGACAGCAAGAGACCCAGTACTTC. The chain joins TRBV13 to TRBJ2-5; D might be TRBD1 (6 bases). Germline V gene data show CDR1 as PRHDT and CDR2 as FYEKMQ (reference sequence). This CDR3 region has 14 residues. Trimming took 7 bases from V and 2 from J, leaving 14 bases between them. Combining the CDR3 with reference TRBV13 and TRBJ2-5 gives the whole variable domain AAGVIQSPRHLIKEKRETATLKCYPIPRHDTVYWYQQGPGQDPQFLISFYEKMQSDKGSIPDRFSAQQFSDYHSELNMSSLELGDSALYFCASTLLGQQETQYFGPGTRLLVL.

The rearrangement uses TRBV4-3 and TRBJ2-3; D is perhaps TRBD2 (6 bases). The CDR3 totals 17 residues. V lost 0 bases and J 0 bases, leaving 13 bases between the germline ends. CDR1 is LGHNA, CDR2 YSLEER, per germline. The DNA for the CDR3 is TGCGCCAGCAGCCAAGAAGGGGCGGGACTTAGCACAGATACGCAGTATTTT. As protein: CASSQEGAGLSTDTQYF.